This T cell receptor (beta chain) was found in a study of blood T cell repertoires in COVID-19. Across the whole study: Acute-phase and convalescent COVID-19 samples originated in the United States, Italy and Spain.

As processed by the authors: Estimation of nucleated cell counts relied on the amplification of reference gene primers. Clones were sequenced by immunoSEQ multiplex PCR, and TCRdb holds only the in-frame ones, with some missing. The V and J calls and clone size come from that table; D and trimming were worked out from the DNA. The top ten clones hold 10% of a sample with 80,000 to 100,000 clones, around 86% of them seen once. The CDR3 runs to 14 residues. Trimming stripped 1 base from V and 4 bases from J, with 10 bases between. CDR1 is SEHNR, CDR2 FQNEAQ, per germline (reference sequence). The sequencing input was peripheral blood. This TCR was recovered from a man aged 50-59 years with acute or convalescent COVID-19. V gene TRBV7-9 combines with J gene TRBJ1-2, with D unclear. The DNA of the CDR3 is TGTGCCAGCAGCTTAGACGGCGGATCCTATGGCTACACCTTC. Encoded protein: CASSLDGGSYGYTF.